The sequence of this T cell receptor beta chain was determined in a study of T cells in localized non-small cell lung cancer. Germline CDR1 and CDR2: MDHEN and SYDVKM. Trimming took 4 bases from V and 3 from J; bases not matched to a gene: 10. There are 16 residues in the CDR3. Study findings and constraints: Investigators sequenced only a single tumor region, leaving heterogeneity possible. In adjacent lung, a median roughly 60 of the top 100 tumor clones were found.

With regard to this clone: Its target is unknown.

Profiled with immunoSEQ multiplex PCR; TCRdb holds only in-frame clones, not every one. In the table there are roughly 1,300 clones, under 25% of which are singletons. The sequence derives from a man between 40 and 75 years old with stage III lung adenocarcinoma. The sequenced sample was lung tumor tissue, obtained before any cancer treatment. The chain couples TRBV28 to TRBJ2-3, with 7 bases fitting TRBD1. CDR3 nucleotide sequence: TGTGCCAGCAGTTCCCCCGGGACAGAGGTTACAGATACGCAGTATTTT. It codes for CASSSPGTEVTDTQYF.